A selection of T cell receptor beta chains follows, all from one sample in a study of cytomegalovirus exposure and HLA in healthy donors. TCRdb keeps only in-frame clones here, not all; method: immunoSEQ multiplex PCR. The sample yields around 110,000 clones, around 60% seen once. Source material: PBMCs. The origin of the receptors is a middle-aged woman in good health and CMV-seropositive. CDR3s include the opening cysteine and the closing phenylalanine or tryptophan. Fields, in order: clone size, D gene, J gene, V gene, CDR3 length, CDR3 DNA, CDR3 protein. D genes are given only for firm matches. Rows give clone size only sometimes, using once, few, many, or a class for an expanded clone.

clone_size: few; d_call: .; j_call: TRBJ2-1; v_call: TRBV18; cdr3_length: 14; cdr3_nt: TGTGCCAGCGCGTCGCAGGGAATGGACAATGAGCAGTTCTTC; cdr3_aa: CASASQGMDNEQFF
clone_size: once; d_call: .; j_call: TRBJ2-3; v_call: TRBV4-1; cdr3_length: 16; cdr3_nt: TGCGCCAGCAGCCAAGATCGTCCGGGGAGCACAGATACGCAGTATTTT; cdr3_aa: CASSQDRPGSTDTQYF
clone_size: .; d_call: .; j_call: TRBJ2-6; v_call: TRBV4-2; cdr3_length: 18; cdr3_nt: TGTGCCAGCAGCCAATCCCGGGGGTCATTCTCTGGGGCCAACGTCCTGACTTTC; cdr3_aa: CASSQSRGSFSGANVLTF
clone_size: .; d_call: .; j_call: TRBJ2-5; v_call: TRBV19; cdr3_length: 13; cdr3_nt: TGTGCCAGTAGTATCGGGCGGGGCCAAGACCAGTACTTC; cdr3_aa: CASSIGRGQDQYF
clone_size: .; d_call: TRBD2; j_call: TRBJ2-3; v_call: TRBV6-5; cdr3_length: 15; cdr3_nt: TGTGCCAGCCATAGTACTAGCGGGGGCACAGATACGCAGTATTTT; cdr3_aa: CASHSTSGGTDTQYF
clone_size: few; d_call: .; j_call: TRBJ2-3; v_call: TRBV2; cdr3_length: 12; cdr3_nt: TGTGCCAGCGGGGGGAGCGCAGATACGCAGTATTTT; cdr3_aa: CASGGSADTQYF
clone_size: once; d_call: .; j_call: TRBJ2-5; v_call: TRBV29-1; cdr3_length: 13; cdr3_nt: TGCAGCGTGGGCCTACAGGGTAGTGAGACCCAGTACTTC; cdr3_aa: CSVGLQGSETQYF
clone_size: .; d_call: .; j_call: TRBJ2-7; v_call: TRBV10-3; cdr3_length: 15; cdr3_nt: TGTGCCATCAGTGAGTCGACCAGGAACTCCTACGAGCAGTACTTC; cdr3_aa: CAISESTRNSYEQYF
clone_size: .; d_call: .; j_call: TRBJ2-1; v_call: TRBV5-8; cdr3_length: 17; cdr3_nt: TGTGCCAGCAGCTCATTGAGCCCGGTGAGCCCTTACAATGAGCAGTTCTTC; cdr3_aa: CASSSLSPVSPYNEQFF
clone_size: .; d_call: .; j_call: TRBJ2-3; v_call: TRBV21-1; cdr3_length: 16; cdr3_nt: TGTGCCAGCAGCCCCGGGACTAGCGGGATGGCAGATACGCAGTATTTT; cdr3_aa: CASSPGTSGMADTQYF
clone_size: .; d_call: TRBD1; j_call: TRBJ1-2; v_call: TRBV15; cdr3_length: 15; cdr3_nt: TGTGCCACCAGCAGAGATCAAGGACAGGGGATCCGCTACACCTTC; cdr3_aa: CATSRDQGQGIRYTF
clone_size: .; d_call: TRBD2; j_call: TRBJ2-7; v_call: TRBV20-1; cdr3_length: 11; cdr3_nt: TGCAGTGGACTAGCCAAGTACGAGCAGTACTTC; cdr3_aa: CSGLAKYEQYF
clone_size: few; d_call: .; j_call: TRBJ1-2; v_call: TRBV7-2; cdr3_length: 16; cdr3_nt: TGTGCCAGCAGCTTAGGTGCGGGGGGCGTTATCTATGGCTACACCTTC; cdr3_aa: CASSLGAGGVIYGYTF
clone_size: .; d_call: .; j_call: TRBJ1-1; v_call: TRBV9; cdr3_length: 16; cdr3_nt: TGTGCCAGCAGCAGAGGAATCGGGGAGTTCGACACTGAAGCTTTCTTT; cdr3_aa: CASSRGIGEFDTEAFF
clone_size: .; d_call: .; j_call: TRBJ1-4; v_call: TRBV5-5; cdr3_length: 17; cdr3_nt: TGTGCCAGCAGCTTCCAGCTGCAGGGCACAACTAATGAAAAACTGTTTTTT; cdr3_aa: CASSFQLQGTTNEKLFF
clone_size: .; d_call: .; j_call: TRBJ2-1; v_call: TRBV19; cdr3_length: 14; cdr3_nt: TGTGCCAGTATTGGGGAGGACCCTTACAATGAGCAGTTCTTC; cdr3_aa: CASIGEDPYNEQFF
clone_size: .; d_call: .; j_call: TRBJ2-3; v_call: TRBV27; cdr3_length: 13; cdr3_nt: TGTGCCAGCAGTTTATCCGCAGGAGATACGCAGTATTTT; cdr3_aa: CASSLSAGDTQYF
clone_size: .; d_call: .; j_call: TRBJ1-2; v_call: TRBV29-1; cdr3_length: 14; cdr3_nt: TGCAGCGTTGATCTGGAGGGGTCGAACTATGGCTACACCTTC; cdr3_aa: CSVDLEGSNYGYTF
clone_size: .; d_call: .; j_call: TRBJ1-1; v_call: TRBV10-1; cdr3_length: 15; cdr3_nt: TGCGCCAGCAGTGAAAGGGGCAGGGAGGACACTGAAGCTTTCTTT; cdr3_aa: CASSERGREDTEAFF
clone_size: .; d_call: TRBD1; j_call: TRBJ1-5; v_call: TRBV6-1; cdr3_length: 18; cdr3_nt: TGTGCCAGCAGTGGCGGGGGACAGGGGGCTCCCGAGGATCAGCCCCAGCATTTT; cdr3_aa: CASSGGGQGAPEDQPQHF
clone_size: .; d_call: TRBD1; j_call: TRBJ1-2; v_call: TRBV5-6; cdr3_length: 14; cdr3_nt: TGTGCCAGCAGCTCCGACAGGGGGGTCTATGGCTACACCTTC; cdr3_aa: CASSSDRGVYGYTF
clone_size: .; d_call: .; j_call: TRBJ2-1; v_call: TRBV9; cdr3_length: 14; cdr3_nt: TGTGCCAGCAGCGTAGGAGGAGGGCTGGATGAGCAGTTCTTC; cdr3_aa: CASSVGGGLDEQFF
clone_size: .; d_call: .; j_call: TRBJ1-5; v_call: TRBV5-1; cdr3_length: 15; cdr3_nt: TGCGCCAGCAGCTTGTGGGGGCAAGAGGATCAGCCCCAGCATTTT; cdr3_aa: CASSLWGQEDQPQHF
clone_size: .; d_call: TRBD2; j_call: TRBJ2-1; v_call: TRBV7-9; cdr3_length: 14; cdr3_nt: TGTGCCAGCAGTGCAGGACTAGCTTCTAATGAGCAGTTCTTC; cdr3_aa: CASSAGLASNEQFF
clone_size: .; d_call: .; j_call: TRBJ2-3; v_call: TRBV5-4; cdr3_length: 17; cdr3_nt: TGTGCCAGCAGCTCCCGGTTGTGGCAGAAGATCACAGGTACGCAGTATTTT; cdr3_aa: CASSSRLWQKITGTQYF
clone_size: few; d_call: TRBD2; j_call: TRBJ2-2; v_call: TRBV2; cdr3_length: 15; cdr3_nt: TGTGCCAGCAGCGGGACTAGCGGGATAGCCGGGGAGCTGTTTTTT; cdr3_aa: CASSGTSGIAGELFF
clone_size: .; d_call: .; j_call: TRBJ1-2; v_call: TRBV5-4; cdr3_length: 12; cdr3_nt: TGTGCCAGCAGCGAGTCAACCGGTGGCTACACCTTC; cdr3_aa: CASSESTGGYTF
clone_size: .; d_call: TRBD2; j_call: TRBJ2-7; v_call: TRBV27; cdr3_length: 15; cdr3_nt: TGTGCCAGCAGTTCTTTACTAGCGGGCTCCTACGAGCAGTACTTC; cdr3_aa: CASSSLLAGSYEQYF
clone_size: once; d_call: TRBD1; j_call: TRBJ2-4; v_call: TRBV7-8; cdr3_length: 18; cdr3_nt: TGTGCCAGCAGCTTCCGGGACAGCCGGTTACAGAGGGACAACATTCAGTACTTC; cdr3_aa: CASSFRDSRLQRDNIQYF
clone_size: .; d_call: .; j_call: TRBJ2-1; v_call: TRBV7-3; cdr3_length: 15; cdr3_nt: TGTGCCAGCAGTTTGATGGAAGTTGGGGCGGCCCAGCAGTTCTTC; cdr3_aa: CASSLMEVGAAQQFF
clone_size: few; d_call: TRBD1; j_call: TRBJ2-1; v_call: TRBV7-2; cdr3_length: 14; cdr3_nt: TGTGCCAGCAGCCAGGACAGGAGTCGCAATGAGCAGTTCTTC; cdr3_aa: CASSQDRSRNEQFF
clone_size: .; d_call: .; j_call: TRBJ2-7; v_call: TRBV6-1; cdr3_length: 14; cdr3_nt: TGTGCCAGCAGTGATGGGACTCCACCCTACGAGCAGTACTTC; cdr3_aa: CASSDGTPPYEQYF
clone_size: .; d_call: .; j_call: TRBJ1-1; v_call: TRBV27; cdr3_length: 13; cdr3_nt: TGTGCCAGCAGTTTCGCAGGGAACACTGAAGCTTTCTTT; cdr3_aa: CASSFAGNTEAFF
clone_size: .; d_call: TRBD2; j_call: TRBJ2-1; v_call: TRBV10-2; cdr3_length: 17; cdr3_nt: TGCGCCAGCAGTGACCTTAACGGGCTAGCGGGCTTCAATGAGCAGTTCTTC; cdr3_aa: CASSDLNGLAGFNEQFF
clone_size: .; d_call: TRBD2; j_call: TRBJ2-2; v_call: TRBV6-5; cdr3_length: 14; cdr3_nt: TGTGCCAGCATTAATTCGGGGGGAACCGGGGAGCTGTTTTTT; cdr3_aa: CASINSGGTGELFF
clone_size: .; d_call: TRBD2; j_call: TRBJ2-1; v_call: TRBV6-1; cdr3_length: 13; cdr3_nt: TGTGCCAGTAAACTAGCGGGAGAGGGTGAGCAGTTCTTC; cdr3_aa: CASKLAGEGEQFF
clone_size: .; d_call: TRBD2; j_call: TRBJ2-1; v_call: TRBV2; cdr3_length: 16; cdr3_nt: TGTGCCAGCAGTGAATTTGCCCTAGCGGGAGGGCCCCGAGGGTTCTTC; cdr3_aa: CASSEFALAGGPRGFF
clone_size: .; d_call: TRBD1; j_call: TRBJ2-1; v_call: TRBV15; cdr3_length: 16; cdr3_nt: TGTGCCACCAGCGGACAGGACAGGAGCTCCTACAATGAGCAGTTCTTC; cdr3_aa: CATSGQDRSSYNEQFF
clone_size: .; d_call: TRBD2; j_call: TRBJ2-1; v_call: TRBV19; cdr3_length: 15; cdr3_nt: TGTGCCAGTATAGCGGGAGGGCCCTATCGGGATGAGCAGTTCTTC; cdr3_aa: CASIAGGPYRDEQFF
clone_size: .; d_call: TRBD1; j_call: TRBJ1-1; v_call: TRBV5-5; cdr3_length: 18; cdr3_nt: TGTGCCAGCAGCTCCTCGGACAGGGGGACGTTGATGAACACTGAAGCTTTCTTT; cdr3_aa: CASSSSDRGTLMNTEAFF
clone_size: .; d_call: .; j_call: TRBJ1-3; v_call: TRBV10-3; cdr3_length: 19; cdr3_nt: TGTGCCATCAGTGAGTCGGATTGGTACGGACAAAGCTCTGGAAACACCATATATTTT; cdr3_aa: CAISESDWYGQSSGNTIYF
clone_size: .; d_call: TRBD1; j_call: TRBJ2-7; v_call: TRBV6-1; cdr3_length: 18; cdr3_nt: TGTGCCAGCAGTGAAGCGGTGCCCCCCGGACAGGAGTCCTACGAGCAGTACTTC; cdr3_aa: CASSEAVPPGQESYEQYF
clone_size: .; d_call: .; j_call: TRBJ2-7; v_call: TRBV27; cdr3_length: 11; cdr3_nt: TGTATCCTCCAGGACAGTTACGAGCAGTACTTC; cdr3_aa: CILQDSYEQYF
clone_size: .; d_call: .; j_call: TRBJ2-7; v_call: TRBV6-1; cdr3_length: 14; cdr3_nt: TGTGCCAGCAGCCCTGGAATTCAGGGCTACGAGCAGTACTTC; cdr3_aa: CASSPGIQGYEQYF
clone_size: .; d_call: .; j_call: TRBJ1-1; v_call: TRBV5-1; cdr3_length: 15; cdr3_nt: TGCGCCAGCAGCTTGAATCGGGGGAGCAACACTGAAGCTTTCTTT; cdr3_aa: CASSLNRGSNTEAFF
clone_size: few; d_call: .; j_call: TRBJ1-5; v_call: TRBV7-2; cdr3_length: 16; cdr3_nt: TGTGCCAGCAGCTTAGCGGGGCCAGATGGTAATCAGCCCCAGCATTTT; cdr3_aa: CASSLAGPDGNQPQHF
clone_size: .; d_call: TRBD1; j_call: TRBJ2-1; v_call: TRBV6-5; cdr3_length: 15; cdr3_nt: TGTGCCAGCAGTGGGGAGACAGGGGGTTACAATGAGCAGTTCTTC; cdr3_aa: CASSGETGGYNEQFF
clone_size: .; d_call: TRBD2; j_call: TRBJ2-7; v_call: TRBV5-6; cdr3_length: 15; cdr3_nt: TGTGCCAGCAGCCCCGGGAGGGGCTATAACTACGAGCAGTACTTC; cdr3_aa: CASSPGRGYNYEQYF
clone_size: .; d_call: .; j_call: TRBJ2-1; v_call: TRBV25-1; cdr3_length: 16; cdr3_nt: TGTGCCAGCAGTGATAAGTCTAGTTGGATTCAGGGGGAGCAGTTCTTC; cdr3_aa: CASSDKSSWIQGEQFF
clone_size: few; d_call: .; j_call: TRBJ2-1; v_call: TRBV13; cdr3_length: 15; cdr3_nt: TGTGCCAGCAGCTATGGAAGGGGTTCCTACAATGAGCAGTTCTTC; cdr3_aa: CASSYGRGSYNEQFF